This T cell receptor beta chain was obtained from a study of blood T cell repertoires in COVID-19. The CDR3 has 14 residues. Trimming took off 6 bases at V and 4 bases at J, with 15 bases between the two ends. Germline-derived CDR1 and CDR2 are SGHAT and FQNNGV. This clone was recorded a few times. Assay used: immunoSEQ multiplex PCR; TCRdb lists only in-frame clones, some missing. This table has approximately 270,000 clones, less than 95% appearing once. Clinical history as reported by participants underpinned cohort assignment. Sequencing was performed on PBMCs or T cells enriched from blood (not recorded which). This sequence originates from a man aged 40-49 years who had been exposed to COVID-19. The chain joins TRBV11-2 to TRBJ1-1, with a tentative D call TRBD1 (5 bases). The chain's CDR3 is CASRRQRGSTEAFF. The CDR3 DNA reads as TGTGCCAGCAGACGACAACGGGGGAGCACTGAAGCTTTCTTT. The full variable domain, its missing parts supplied by reference TRBV11-2 and TRBJ1-1, is EAGVAQSPRYKIIEKRQSVAFWCNPISGHATLYWYQQILGQGPKLLIQFQNNGVVDDSQLPKDRFSAERLKGVDSTLKIQPAKLEDSAVYLCASRRQRGSTEAFFGQGTRLTVV.